A single sample is the source of the 30 T cell receptor beta chains below, sequenced in a study of early T cells in non-severe SARS-CoV-2 infection. Using its own MiXCR run on the 5' RACE reads, TCRdb lists one record per CDR3 protein. The table lists 25,000 to 30,000 distinct CDR3 sequences, roughly 5% of them singletons. The sequenced sample consisted of whole blood. The receptors originated from an adult who was a healthcare worker with PCR-confirmed SARS-CoV-2 infection or an uninfected control (not recorded which).

This clonotype has just a few counts. The chain has TRBV20-1 and TRBJ2-5; TRBD2 is a possible D gene (5 bases). Germline V lookup: CDR1 DFQATT, CDR2 SNEGSKA (reference sequence). Between the trimmed V and J ends, which lost 1 base and 3 bases, there was a span of 6 bases. The CDR3 is 12 residues long. The CDR3, as DNA: TGCAGTGCTAGAGCTAGCAAAGAGACCCAGTACTTC. The encoded protein is CSARASKETQYF.

This clonotype came up many times. The CDR3 loop reads CATSDWRSNEAFF. The CDR3 nucleotides are TGTGCCACCAGTGATTGGCGGTCCAATGAAGCTTTCTTT. V is TRBV24-1 and J is TRBJ1-1; D is uncertain. Between the trimmed V and J ends, which lost 2 bases and 7 bases, there was a span of 10 bases. The CDR3 covers 13 residues. CDR1 and CDR2 (germline): KGHDR, SFDVKD.

This clonotype was observed many times. In DNA, the CDR3 is TGTGCCAGCAGTCCCGACCGGCCCTACGAGCAGTACTTC. Its translation: CASSPDRPYEQYF. The rearrangement links TRBV28 to TRBJ2-7; D not resolved. This CDR3 region has 13 residues. The germline V and J ends were trimmed by 5 bases and 2 bases, with 10 bases remaining between them. Germline-derived CDR1 and CDR2 are MDHEN and SYDVKM.

This clonotype has more than one count but fewer than ten. The J gene is TRBJ2-3, the V gene TRBV4-1, with a weak D call TRBD2 (6 bases). CDR3 length equals 18 residues. Germline CDR1 reads MGHRA; CDR2 reads YSYEKL. V gave up 1 base and J gave up 5 bases, with 22 bases separating them. The CDR3: CASSQVLVHRRGQDTQYF. The CDR3 DNA follows: TGCGCCAGCAGCCAAGTCCTCGTTCACAGGCGGGGCCAAGATACGCAGTATTTT.

This clonotype has a count of ten or more. The chain carries TRBV7-9 and TRBJ1-2; a possible D gene is TRBD1 (5 bases). CDR1 and CDR2 from the germline V gene are SEHNR and FQNEAQ (reference sequence). Trimming left V 5 bases short and J 1 base short, with 8 bases between. The CDR3 runs 13 residues. The DNA for the CDR3 is TGTGCCAGCAGCCGGGACTTTAACTATGGCTACACCTTC. It specifies CASSRDFNYGYTF.

This clonotype was found many times. The chain joins TRBV6-2 or TRBV6-3 to TRBJ2-1, with D unclear. The V gene lost 5 bases and the J gene lost 8 bases, with 22 bases spanning the gap. The CDR3 runs 16 residues. Germline CDR1 MNHEY, CDR2 SVGEGT. Here the CDR3 reads CASSLGRLNIGDEQFF. Here the CDR3 DNA reads TGTGCCAGCAGTCTCGGCCGGCTAAACATAGGCGATGAGCAGTTCTTC.

About this clonotype: Being one base from a much bigger clone, this may be a read error. The chain couples TRBV28 to TRBJ2-7; TRBD2 matches 7 bases. Germline V gene sequence: CDR1 MDHEN, CDR2 SYDVKM. Germline trimming cut 7 bases from V and 6 bases from J; bases unmatched to any gene: 18. CDR3 size: 16 residues. CDR3 in amino acids: CASTTWSGGLDGEQYF. The CDR3 DNA follows: TGTGCCAGCACCACCTGGTCCGGCGGACTAGATGGCGAGCAGTACTTC.

This clonotype ranks as medium-sized. This sequence joins TRBV20-1 and TRBJ1-4; unclear D gene. In germline, CDR1 is DFQATT, CDR2 SNEGSKA (reference sequence). Trimming removed 5 bases from V and 8 bases from J, with 18 bases in between. There are 14 residues in the CDR3. The CDR3 bases are TGCAGTGCTGGCGAAGGCGGAGGTCAGGAAAAACTGTTTTTT. Protein sequence: CSAGEGGGQEKLFF.

This clonotype occurred many times. The J gene is TRBJ2-2, the V gene TRBV2; D may be TRBD2 (6 bases). V lost 1 base and J lost 4, with 13 bases in between. Germline V gene data show CDR1 as SNHLY and CDR2 as FYNNEI. This CDR3 has 16 residues. Written as DNA, the CDR3 is TGTGCCAGCAGTGAAGAGGCTAGCGCCATCACCGGGGAGCTGTTTTTT. This codes for CASSEEASAITGELFF. Filled out from reference TRBV2 and TRBJ2-2, the complete variable domain reads EPEVTQTPSHQVTQMGQEVILRCVPISNHLYFYWYRQILGQKVEFLVSFYNNEISEKSEIFDDQFSVERPDGSNFTLKIRSTKLEDSAMYFCASSEEASAITGELFFGEGSRLTVL.

This clonotype showed up many times. V is TRBV24-1 and J is TRBJ2-3, with D tentatively TRBD1 (5 bases). The V end was cut by 3 bases, the J end by 0 bases, with 12 bases between. There are 16 residues in the CDR3. Germline assignment: CDR1 KGHDR and CDR2 SFDVKD. CDR3 loop: CATSDTTGSSTDTQYF. The DNA of the CDR3 is TGTGCCACCAGTGATACCACAGGCTCAAGCACAGATACGCAGTATTTT.

The chain is built from TRBV7-2 and TRBJ1-1; D is unresolved. Trimming shortened V by 5 bases and J by 4 bases, and 20 bases separated the two germline ends. In germline, CDR1 is SGHTA, CDR2 FQGNSA. The CDR3 totals 16 residues. The CDR3 loop reads CASSRTVVAGSTEAFF. In DNA form, the CDR3 reads TGTGCCAGCAGCCGAACGGTGGTCGCGGGTTCCACTGAAGCTTTCTTT.

This clonotype occurred many times. This sequence joins TRBV12-3 or TRBV12-4 and TRBJ1-1; TRBD1 matches 7 bases. This CDR3 has 14 amino acids. Losses at the gene ends were 5 bases for V and 1 base for J; bases not matched to a gene: 4. This CDR3 reads CASSRDRENTEAFF. The DNA of the CDR3 is TGTGCCAGCAGTCGCGACAGGGAGAACACTGAAGCTTTCTTT.

This clonotype appeared many times. This chain links TRBV4-2 with TRBJ1-6, with unresolved D. Germline CDR1 is LGHNA and CDR2 is YNFKEQ. Trimming pared 0 bases from V and 6 bases from J, leaving 18 bases between. The CDR3 is 18 residues long. CDR3 nucleotide sequence: TGTGCCAGCAGCCAAGATGGCCTTTTGGGGTCCACTAATTCACCCCTCCACTTT. It is translated as CASSQDGLLGSTNSPLHF.

This clonotype was observed a handful of times. This rearrangement joins TRBV6-5 to TRBJ1-2, with no clear D. Germline V lookup: CDR1 MNHEY, CDR2 SVGAGI. V lost 2 bases and J lost 2, with 9 bases in between. This CDR3 has 14 residues. Here the CDR3 reads CASSYNSQNYGYTF. CDR3 in DNA: TGTGCCAGCAGTTACAACAGCCAGAACTATGGCTACACCTTC.

This clonotype was counted many times. This chain links TRBV10-3 with TRBJ2-2; D is possibly TRBD1 or TRBD2 (5 bases each). The CDR3 extends over 14 amino acids. Germline CDR1 ENHRY, CDR2 SYGVKD. V was clipped by 6 bases and J by 0 bases, with 8 bases between them. The CDR3 coding sequence is TGTGCCATCAGCGGGACGGCGAACACCGGGGAGCTGTTTTTT. This translates into CAISGTANTGELFF.

This clonotype has at least ten counts. The V call is TRBV18, the J call TRBJ1-1; D is unclear. V lost 6 bases and J lost 3, with 11 bases in between. The CDR3 loop spans 13 amino acids. Germline lookup yields CDR1 KGHSH and CDR2 LQKENI. DNA of the CDR3: TGTGCCAGCTCTCGACTTGAAGACACTGAAGCTTTCTTT. Translated, it gives CASSRLEDTEAFF.

This clonotype was detected many times. The chain uses TRBV7-9 and TRBJ2-3; 9 bases are a match to TRBD2. The V gene end was trimmed by 2 bases and the J gene end by 1 base; junction bases not matched to a gene: 4. CDR1 SEHNR and CDR2 FQNEAQ come from the germline V gene (reference sequence). The CDR3 runs 16 residues. DNA for the CDR3: TGTGCCAGCAGCTTATATCCTAGCGGGGGCACAGATACGCAGTATTTT. Translated, it gives CASSLYPSGGTDTQYF.

This clonotype was found many times. The chain has TRBV4-1 and TRBJ2-7; 7 nucleotides line up with TRBD1. Germline V gives CDR1 MGHRA, CDR2 YSYEKL. The V and J ends lost 3 bases and 3 bases, in that order; junction bases with no gene match: 2. CDR3 length: 13 amino acids. CDR3 sequence reads: CASSQGQHYEQYF. The DNA of the CDR3 is TGCGCCAGCAGCCAGGGACAGCACTACGAGCAGTACTTC.

V is TRBV12-3 or TRBV12-4 and J is TRBJ2-7, with 9 nucleotides matching TRBD1. V dropped 3 bases and J dropped 6; count of bases not matched to a gene: 6. This CDR3 contains 14 residues. CDR3 DNA sequence: TGTGCCAGCAGTTTTACAGGGGGCGAAGGCGAGCAGTACTTC. It yields the protein CASSFTGGEGEQYF.

This clonotype was found many times. The V and J genes are TRBV2 and TRBJ1-1; 8 bases fit TRBD1. V trimming: 4 bases; J trimming: 6 bases; junction bases outside the gene matches: 1. The CDR3 loop spans 12 amino acids. Germline CDR1 and CDR2: SNHLY and FYNNEI. The CDR3 protein is CASSGTGPEAFF. DNA of the CDR3: TGTGCCAGCAGTGGGACAGGGCCTGAAGCTTTCTTT.

This clonotype came up many times. The rearrangement joins TRBV20-1 to TRBJ2-1, with 13 bases matching TRBD2. The CDR3 is 14 amino acids. Germline assignment: CDR1 DFQATT and CDR2 SNEGSKA (reference sequence). The CDR3 sequence is CSPKPGLAGTRQFF. CDR3 in DNA: TGCAGCCCTAAACCGGGACTAGCGGGAACCCGGCAGTTCTTC.

This clonotype was counted many times. CDR3 protein: CASSSPEGMYEKLFF. For the CDR3, the DNA is TGTGCCAGCAGTTCCCCGGAGGGGATGTATGAAAAACTGTTTTTT. The chain uses TRBV28 and TRBJ1-4; D is perhaps TRBD1 (5 bases). This CDR3 contains 15 residues. Trimming stripped 4 bases from V and 6 bases from J, with 15 bases between. From germline, CDR1 is MDHEN and CDR2 SYDVKM.

The sample holds many counts of this clonotype. The chain recombines TRBV7-9 with TRBJ2-1; D perhaps matches TRBD1 (6 bases). Germline CDR1 is SEHNR and CDR2 is FQNEAQ (reference sequence). The CDR3 length is 15 residues. Trimming pared 5 bases from V and 3 bases from J, leaving 14 bases between. In DNA form, the CDR3 reads TGTGCCAGCAGCCCAGGGGCGCGGATCTACAATGAGCAGTTCTTC. This translates into CASSPGARIYNEQFF. Filled out from reference TRBV7-9 and TRBJ2-1, the complete variable domain reads DTGVSQNPRHKITKRGQNVTFRCDPISEHNRLYWYRQTLGQGPEFLTYFQNEAQLEKSRLLSDRFSAERPKGSFSTLEIQRTEQGDSAMYLCASSPGARIYNEQFFGPGTRLTVL.

Many counts were recorded for this clonotype. The V gene is TRBV3-1, the J gene TRBJ2-1; D is possibly TRBD2 (5 bases). The CDR3 loop spans 15 amino acids. In germline, CDR1 is LGHDT, CDR2 YNNKEL (reference sequence). Trimming left V 1 base short and J 3 bases short, with 10 bases between. The DNA for the CDR3 is TGTGCCAGCAGCCAAGCGGGAACAGTCTACAATGAGCAGTTCTTC. Translation gives CASSQAGTVYNEQFF.

There are a few counts of this clonotype. This chain uses TRBV6-2 or TRBV6-3 with TRBJ2-3; D ambiguous. CDR3 length: 13 residues. The germline V gene has CDR1 MNHEY and CDR2 SVGEGT. V was pared by 2 bases and J by 3 bases, with 6 bases between. The CDR3 loop reads CASSYGGTDTQYF. CDR3 DNA sequence: TGTGCCAGCAGTTACGGTGGTACAGATACGCAGTATTTT.

The V and J genes are TRBV6-5 and TRBJ2-3; no definite D call. V lost 4 bases and J lost 0, with 8 bases in between. The CDR3 runs to 14 residues. CDR1 is MNHEY and CDR2 is SVGAGI in the germline V gene. CDR3 sequence reads: CASSFGQSTDTQYF. The CDR3 DNA reads TGTGCCAGCAGTTTCGGGCAGAGCACAGATACGCAGTATTTT.

This clonotype appeared many times. The chain recombines TRBV7-9 with TRBJ2-5; D gene unclear. V lost 3 bases and J lost 4, with 9 bases in between. This CDR3 region has 13 residues. Germline V lookup: CDR1 SEHNR, CDR2 FQNEAQ (reference sequence). DNA for the CDR3: TGTGCCAGCAGCTTGAGTAGCCCAGAGACCCAGTACTTC. It is translated as CASSLSSPETQYF.

In its sample, this clonotype was seen many times. The chain is built from TRBV18 and TRBJ2-5, with 9 positions matching TRBD1. J lost 3 bases, V lost 3 bases, and 5 bases had no gene match. Germline lookup yields CDR1 KGHSH and CDR2 LQKENI. The CDR3 sequence is 15 residues long. This CDR3 reads CASSPPDRGEETQYF. In DNA, the CDR3 is TGTGCCAGCTCACCCCCGGACAGGGGAGAAGAGACCCAGTACTTC.

This clonotype was recorded many times. The chain has TRBV28 and TRBJ2-3; a possible D gene is TRBD1 (8 bases). Per the germline V gene, CDR1 is MDHEN and CDR2 is SYDVKM. Trimming removed 4 bases at V and 2 bases at J, with 13 bases between. The CDR3 runs 15 residues. The CDR3: CASSSQGDYTDTQYF. The CDR3 DNA reads TGTGCCAGCAGTTCACAGGGGGACTACACAGATACGCAGTATTTT. Full variable domain (outside the CDR3, taken from reference TRBV28 and TRBJ2-3): DVKVTQSSRYLVKRTGEKVFLECVQDMDHENMFWYRQDPGLGLRLIYFSYDVKMKEKGDIPEGYSVSREKKERFSLILESASTNQTSMYLCASSSQGDYTDTQYFGPGTRLTVL.

This clonotype was picked up many times. The gene calls are TRBV20-1 and TRBJ2-7, with D maybe TRBD1 (6 bases). The germline V gene has CDR1 DFQATT and CDR2 SNEGSKA (reference sequence). The V gene lost 3 bases and the J gene lost 3 bases, with 15 bases spanning the gap. The CDR3 sequence is 14 residues long. The CDR3 DNA reads as TGCAGTGCTAGCCCGACAGGCACATACTACGAGCAGTACTTC. Protein product: CSASPTGTYYEQYF.